Below are 14 T cell receptor beta chains sequenced from a single sample in a study of T cells in Graves' hyperthyroidism and ophthalmopathy. It was RNA transcripts that yielded the amplified TCR beta CDR3 regions. An initial round of RT-PCR targeting the TCR CDR3 relied on the HTBI primer set. One entry per CDR3 protein results from TCRdb running MiXCR on the multiplex PCR reads. The table has a few hundred thousand distinct CDR3 sequences, more than 13% seen once. The sample was blood. These receptors all come from a woman aged 25 to 45 with Graves' hyperthyroidism.

In its sample, this clonotype was seen many times. The genes are TRBV20-1 and TRBJ2-1; 8 bases match TRBD2. Germline trimming cut 5 bases from V and 3 bases from J; bases unmatched to any gene: 6. This CDR3 region has 14 residues. Germline-derived CDR1 and CDR2 are DFQATT and SNEGSKA (reference sequence). The CDR3 loop is CSAAQGTSYNEQFF. CDR3 sequence (DNA): TGCAGTGCTGCCCAGGGGACTAGCTACAATGAGCAGTTCTTC.

This clonotype was counted between two and nine times. The V call is TRBV19, the J call TRBJ2-4; tentative D call: TRBD1 (6 bases). Between the trimmed V and J ends, which lost 6 bases and 3 bases, there was a span of 15 bases. Germline V gene lookup returns CDR1 LNHDA and CDR2 SQIVND (reference sequence). The CDR3 length is 15 residues. DNA of the CDR3: TGTGCCAGTAGGGACAGAGCCTTAGACAAAAACATTCAGTACTTC. This gives the protein CASRDRALDKNIQYF.

The chain joins TRBV4-1 to TRBJ2-3, with a tentative D call TRBD1 (7 bases). Germline CDR1 is MGHRA and CDR2 is YSYEKL. This CDR3 region has 16 residues. V gave up 2 bases and J gave up 6 bases, with 18 bases separating them. The CDR3 region is CASSQPGAGGPDTQYF. CDR3 bases: TGCGCCAGCAGCCAACCTGGGGCAGGGGGGCCCGATACGCAGTATTTT.

Ten or more counts support this clonotype. The V call is TRBV20-1, the J call TRBJ2-5; 12 nucleotides align to TRBD2. The CDR3 extends over 14 amino acids. V lost 3 bases to trimming and J lost 5 bases; unmatched junction nucleotides: 4. Germline values: CDR1 DFQATT, CDR2 SNEGSKA (reference sequence). CDR3 in amino acids: CSASLAGGEETQYF. The CDR3 coding sequence is TGCAGTGCTAGCCTAGCGGGAGGGGAGGAGACCCAGTACTTC.

This clonotype was recorded many times. The gene calls are TRBV2 and TRBJ1-5; a weak D match, TRBD1 (6 bases). The germline V and J ends were trimmed by 9 bases and 6 bases, with 15 bases remaining between them. CDR1 is SNHLY, CDR2 FYNNEI, per germline. The CDR3 covers 13 residues. The DNA of the CDR3 is TGTGCCAGTGACCCGGGGGCAGGTCAGCCCCAGCATTTT. It codes for CASDPGAGQPQHF.

V gene TRBV6-1 combines with J gene TRBJ1-3; D is unresolved. Germline V lookup: CDR1 MNHNS, CDR2 SASEGT. The CDR3 has 13 amino acids. V was cut by 5 bases and J by 5 bases, with 10 bases left in between. The CDR3 spells CASSTVGRNTIYF. Here the CDR3 DNA reads TGTGCCAGCAGTACTGTTGGGAGAAACACCATATATTTT.

The genes are TRBV20-1 and TRBJ2-1, with 12 nucleotides matching TRBD2. V shed 5 bases and J 6 bases; nucleotides not matched to a gene: 8. CDR3 length: 15 residues. CDR1 and CDR2 (germline): DFQATT, SNEGSKA (reference sequence). CDR3 sequence reads: CSAGTSGLNPNEQFF. DNA for the CDR3: TGCAGTGCTGGGACTAGCGGGCTAAACCCCAATGAGCAGTTCTTC.

This clonotype has ten or more counts. CDR3 sequence reads: CAWSVPGHAAYEQYF. The CDR3 DNA reads TGTGCCTGGAGTGTACCCGGACATGCCGCCTACGAGCAGTACTTC. V is TRBV30 and J is TRBJ2-7; tentatively, D is TRBD1 (5 bases). CDR1 and CDR2 (germline): GTSNPN, SVGIG (reference sequence). This CDR3 is 15 amino acids long. V lost 0 bases to trimming and J lost 2 bases, with 14 bases between them. Combining the CDR3 with reference TRBV30 and TRBJ2-7 gives the whole variable domain SQTIHQWPATLVQPVGSPLSLECTVEGTSNPNLYWYRQAAGRGLQLLFYSVGIGQISSEVPQNLSASRPQDRQFILSSKKLLLSDSGFYLCAWSVPGHAAYEQYFGPGTRLTVT.

The rearrangement joins TRBV5-5 to TRBJ2-3, with 12 bases lining up with TRBD2. The V gene end was trimmed by 5 bases and the J gene end by 2 bases; junction bases not matched to a gene: 6. CDR1 and CDR2 (germline): SGHKS, YYEKEE (reference sequence). The CDR3 has 16 amino acids. CDR3 sequence: CASRALAGGFTDTQYF. The CDR3 DNA is TGTGCCAGCAGGGCCCTAGCGGGAGGGTTCACAGATACGCAGTATTTT.

This clonotype was found many times. CDR3 loop: CASSHGQVNTEAFF. CDR3 DNA: TGTGCCAGCAGCCATGGGCAGGTAAACACTGAAGCTTTCTTT. The V and J genes are TRBV3-1 and TRBJ1-1; D remains ambiguous. The germline V and J ends were trimmed by 3 bases and 2 bases, with 10 bases remaining between them. CDR1 LGHDT and CDR2 YNNKEL come from the germline V gene (reference sequence). The CDR3 covers 14 residues.

A few counts support this clonotype. This chain joins TRBV24-1 and TRBJ2-2, with D perhaps TRBD2 (5 bases). The CDR3 length is 17 residues. The germline V and J ends were trimmed by 0 bases and 2 bases, with 12 bases remaining between them. Germline values: CDR1 KGHDR, CDR2 SFDVKD. The CDR3 coding sequence is TGTGCCACCAGTGATTTGCCTAGCTTCTACAACACCGGGGAGCTGTTTTTT. This translates into CATSDLPSFYNTGELFF.

This clonotype appeared many times. The genes are TRBV11-2 and TRBJ2-1; D gene uncertain. Between the trimmed V and J ends, which lost 0 bases and 3 bases, there was a span of 9 bases. The CDR3 runs 15 residues. Germline V CDR1 and CDR2: SGHAT, FQNNGV. CDR3 nucleotide sequence: TGTGCCAGCAGCTTAGAGGGCGTTTACTACAATGAGCAGTTCTTC. This sequence encodes CASSLEGVYYNEQFF.

The genes are TRBV9 and TRBJ1-2; the D gene is possibly TRBD1 (5 bases). Trimming took off 1 base at V and 4 bases at J, with 14 bases between the two ends. Germline V gene lookup returns CDR1 SGDLS and CDR2 YYNGEE. The CDR3 runs 15 residues. CDR3 DNA: TGTGCCAGCAGCGTATCCCGGGGCGAATCCTATGGCTACACCTTC. It is translated as CASSVSRGESYGYTF.

The V call is TRBV20-1, the J call TRBJ2-3, with a weak D call TRBD1 (5 bases). Per germline, CDR1 DFQATT and CDR2 SNEGSKA (reference sequence). With 6 bases removed from V and 2 bases from J, the gap between germline ends came to 12 bases. The length of the CDR3 is 13 residues. In DNA, the CDR3 is TGCAGTGCCACAGGAAGGGTCACAGATACGCAGTATTTT. It translates to CSATGRVTDTQYF.